These 26 T cell receptor beta chains originate from one sample sequenced in a study of cytomegalovirus exposure and HLA in healthy donors (dated by TCRdb to the late 2010s). Libraries came from the immunoSEQ multiplex PCR assay. For the multiplex PCR, a mixture combining 60 forward primers for TCR Vbeta segments and 13 reverse primers for TCR Jbeta segments was used. TCRdb's version of the immuneACCESS table is confined to in-frame rearrangements and falls short of the full clone set. An unresolved V gene accounts for under half of the shortfall where checked; the remainder is of unknown origin. This sample has about 180,000 clones in its table, and around 80% of those were observed once. The top ten hold over 2.5% of the sample. The specimen was PBMCs. The receptors shown here come from a female donor in good health and CMV-seronegative.

The V and J genes are TRBV28 and TRBJ1-5, with a weak D call TRBD1 (6 bases). The V and J ends lost 6 bases and 4 bases respectively, with 7 bases between them. Germline values: CDR1 MDHEN, CDR2 SYDVKM. The CDR3 totals 12 residues. The CDR3 reads CASRDSNQPQHF. As DNA, the CDR3 is TGTGCCAGCAGGGACAGTAATCAGCCCCAGCATTTT.

This chain uses TRBV6-1 with TRBJ2-7, with D maybe TRBD1 (6 bases). This CDR3 has 13 residues. V gave up 7 bases and J gave up 2 bases, with 12 bases separating them. The germline V gene encodes CDR1 MNHNS and CDR2 SASEGT. CDR3 sequence: CASTGQLAYEQYF. The CDR3 bases are TGTGCCAGCACTGGACAGCTAGCCTACGAGCAGTACTTC.

The chain is built from TRBV5-4 and TRBJ2-5, with D unresolved. CDR1 and CDR2 (germline): SGHNT, YYREEE (reference sequence). This CDR3 has 14 residues. V dropped 1 base and J dropped 0 bases, with 7 bases sitting between them. In nucleotides, the CDR3 is TGTGCCAGCAGCTTGCCACGGTACCAAGAGACCCAGTACTTC. Protein: CASSLPRYQETQYF. Combining the CDR3 with reference TRBV5-4 and TRBJ2-5 gives the whole variable domain ETGVTQSPTHLIKTRGQQVTLRCSSQSGHNTVSWYQQALGQGPQFIFQYYREEENGRGNFPPRFSGLQFPNYSSELNVNALELDDSALYLCASSLPRYQETQYFGPGTRLLVL.

The chain links TRBV7-2 to TRBJ2-4, with 10 bases lining up with TRBD1. In germline, CDR1 is SGHTA, CDR2 FQGNSA. This CDR3 spans 15 amino acids. The trim removed 4 bases at V and 3 bases at J, leaving 3 bases unmatched. CDR3 in DNA: TGTGCCAGCAGCTATGGACAGGGGGGCAAAAACATTCAGTACTTC. It encodes CASSYGQGGKNIQYF.

This clone showed up just a few times. J is TRBJ1-5 and V is TRBV4-1, with TRBD1 matching over 7 bases. This CDR3 region has 13 residues. Looked up from germline, CDR1 is MGHRA and CDR2 is YSYEKL. Trimming cost V 5 bases and J 5 bases; bases outside gene matches: 3. In nucleotides, the CDR3 is TGCGCCAGCAGCGGCAGGGGGGATCAGCCCCAGCATTTT. This encodes CASSGRGDQPQHF.

The chain uses TRBV28 and TRBJ1-5; D is unclear. The V end lost 5 bases, the J end lost 5 bases, and 16 bases lay between the germline ends. Germline lookup yields CDR1 MDHEN and CDR2 SYDVKM. The CDR3 is made up of 15 amino acids. The CDR3: CASSPIDTYDQPQHF. CDR3 nucleotide sequence: TGTGCCAGCAGTCCAATCGACACCTACGATCAGCCCCAGCATTTT.

This sequence joins TRBV5-1 and TRBJ2-7; D gene uncertain. With 0 bases removed from V and 6 bases from J, the gap between germline ends came to 10 bases. This CDR3 has 13 residues. Germline CDR1 and CDR2: SGHRS and YFSETQ. The CDR3 sequence: CASSLANAGEQYF. CDR3 in DNA: TGCGCCAGCAGCTTGGCCAACGCAGGCGAGCAGTACTTC.

This chain connects TRBV7-9 to TRBJ2-1; 9 nucleotides align to TRBD1. Germline V gene data show CDR1 as SEHNR and CDR2 as FQNEAQ (reference sequence). J lost 8 bases, V lost 0 bases, and 8 bases had no gene match. There are 16 residues in the CDR3. The DNA of the CDR3 is TGTGCCAGCAGCTTAGCTGAAACAGGGGGCTGGGATGAGCAGTTCTTC. Its translation is CASSLAETGGWDEQFF.

The chain uses TRBV6-6 and TRBJ1-2, with a weak D call TRBD1 (6 bases). Trimming removed 7 bases from V and 6 bases from J, with 12 bases in between. The germline CDR1 and CDR2 sequences are MNHNY and SVGAGI (reference sequence). This CDR3 is built from 12 residues. CDR3 nucleotide sequence: TGTGCCAGCACGTACAGGGAAAATGGCTACACCTTC. Protein sequence: CASTYRENGYTF.

The chain links TRBV14 to TRBJ1-2; tentative D call: TRBD1 (5 bases). CDR1 is SGHDN and CDR2 is FVKESK in the germline V gene. Between the trimmed V and J ends, which lost 0 bases and 4 bases, there was a span of 12 bases. This CDR3 contains 15 residues. This CDR3 is CASSQDSTGVYGYTF. The CDR3 DNA sequence: TGTGCCAGCAGCCAAGATTCTACAGGCGTCTATGGCTACACCTTC. The full variable domain, its missing parts supplied by reference TRBV14 and TRBJ1-2, is EAGVTQFPSHSVIEKGQTVTLRCDPISGHDNLYWYRRVMGKEIKFLLHFVKESKQDESGMPNNRFLAERTGGTYSTLKVQPAELEDSGVYFCASSQDSTGVYGYTFGSGTRLTVV.

The J gene is TRBJ2-7, the V gene TRBV7-9; maybe TRBD2 (6 bases). This CDR3 has 15 residues. Germline V lookup: CDR1 SEHNR, CDR2 FQNEAQ (reference sequence). Between the trimmed V and J ends, which lost 0 bases and 5 bases, there was a span of 14 bases. Here the CDR3 reads CASSLALSEGHEQYF. The CDR3 DNA follows: TGTGCCAGCAGCTTAGCGCTTTCGGAGGGGCACGAGCAGTACTTC.

The chain joins TRBV2 to TRBJ2-3; TRBD1 aligns across 8 bases. The CDR3 length is 15 residues. In germline, CDR1 is SNHLY, CDR2 FYNNEI. Trimming removed 4 bases from V and 4 bases from J; junction bases left unmatched: 7. The CDR3 loop reads CASSGQGPTSDTQYF. Written as DNA, the CDR3 is TGTGCCAGCAGTGGACAGGGGCCCACCTCAGATACGCAGTATTTT.

The chain recombines TRBV27 with TRBJ2-1, with a tentative D call TRBD2 (5 bases). CDR1 and CDR2 (germline): MNHEY, SMNVEV (reference sequence). The CDR3 sequence is 14 residues long. Trimming cost V 1 base and J 6 bases, with 10 bases left between them. CDR3: CASSLYPTSNEQFF. CDR3 in DNA: TGTGCCAGCAGTTTATACCCCACTAGCAATGAGCAGTTCTTC.

This clone was seen more than once but under ten times. This chain connects TRBV25-1 to TRBJ2-2; maybe TRBD2 (5 bases). Trimming removed 5 bases from V and 4 bases from J, with 5 bases in between. Germline V gene sequence: CDR1 MGHDK, CDR2 SYGVNS. This CDR3 contains 12 residues. The CDR3 is CASSLATGELFF. The DNA of the CDR3 is TGTGCCAGCAGTCTAGCCACCGGGGAGCTGTTTTTT.

The rearrangement joins TRBV4-3 to TRBJ2-3, with TRBD2 matching over 8 bases. Unmatched junction bases numbered 9, after V lost 5 bases and J lost 5 bases. The CDR3 totals 15 residues. The germline gives CDR1 LGHNA, CDR2 YSLEER. The CDR3 loop reads CASSATGLAGDTQYF. CDR3 bases: TGCGCCAGCAGCGCCACCGGGCTAGCGGGAGATACGCAGTATTTT.

The CDR3 DNA is TGTGCCAGCAGCCCGCGGTCGCCCCAGGGGCGGGGGCGAATCTACGAGCAGTACTTC. Its protein product is CASSPRSPQGRGRIYEQYF. The chain carries TRBV7-9 and TRBJ2-7; a possible D gene is TRBD2 (7 bases). CDR1 and CDR2 (germline): SEHNR, FQNEAQ (reference sequence). The CDR3 totals 19 residues. The ends were cut back, 5 bases at V and 3 bases at J, with 29 bases in the middle.

This clone was detected only a few times. V and J are TRBV2 and TRBJ2-3; TRBD2 matches 8 bases. Losses at the gene ends were 6 bases for V and 3 bases for J; bases not matched to a gene: 2. This CDR3 contains 13 residues. Germline CDR1 SNHLY, CDR2 FYNNEI. CDR3 protein: CASRTSGTDTQYF. The CDR3 DNA follows: TGTGCCAGCAGAACTAGCGGTACAGATACGCAGTATTTT.

This chain joins TRBV7-3 and TRBJ2-2; TRBD1 is a possible D gene (6 bases). Per the germline V gene, CDR1 is SGHTA and CDR2 is FQGTGA. The CDR3 contains 17 residues. The V end lost 4 bases, the J end lost 3 bases, and 18 bases lay between the germline ends. CDR3 in amino acids: CASSSPEGRGDTGELFF. The CDR3 DNA reads TGTGCCAGCAGCTCCCCCGAGGGCAGGGGAGACACCGGGGAGCTGTTTTTT.

The chain joins TRBV10-2 to TRBJ2-7; TRBD1 aligns across 7 bases. The germline gives CDR1 WSHSY, CDR2 SAAADI. The trim removed 0 bases at V and 6 bases at J, leaving 8 bases unmatched. CDR3 size: 15 residues. Here the CDR3 DNA reads TGCGCCAGCAGTGAGTCGGCAGGGGGACGTCGCGAGCAGTACTTC. Its translation is CASSESAGGRREQYF.

The rearrangement links TRBV7-9 to TRBJ2-7, with TRBD1 identical over 9 bases. With 4 bases clipped from V and 3 bases from J, the junction kept 7 bases outside the gene matches. Per germline, CDR1 SEHNR and CDR2 FQNEAQ (reference sequence). There are 15 residues in the CDR3. The DNA for the CDR3 is TGTGCCAGCAGCTCGGACAGGGGATTTAACTACGAGCAGTACTTC. Amino acids: CASSSDRGFNYEQYF. Full variable domain (missing parts from reference TRBV7-9 and TRBJ2-7): DTGVSQNPRHKITKRGQNVTFRCDPISEHNRLYWYRQTLGQGPEFLTYFQNEAQLEKSRLLSDRFSAERPKGSFSTLEIQRTEQGDSAMYLCASSSDRGFNYEQYFGPGTRLTVT.

The rearrangement uses TRBV28 and TRBJ2-1, with 12 bases aligning to TRBD2. The trim removed 6 bases at V and 4 bases at J, leaving 10 bases unmatched. CDR3 size: 17 residues. Germline values: CDR1 MDHEN, CDR2 SYDVKM. The CDR3 DNA reads as TGTGCCAGCAGGACTAGCGGGAGTGGGACTAATTACAATGAGCAGTTCTTC. Amino acids: CASRTSGSGTNYNEQFF.

This rearrangement joins TRBV4-2 to TRBJ2-7; 9 bases are shared with TRBD1. The CDR3 is made up of 13 amino acids. Trimming at V came to 6 bases and at J to 5 bases, leaving 5 bases not matched to a gene. Germline V gene sequence: CDR1 LGHNA, CDR2 YNFKEQ. CDR3 amino acids: CASRGTGSDEQYF. The CDR3, as DNA: TGTGCCAGCAGGGGGACAGGGAGCGACGAGCAGTACTTC.

The rearrangement joins TRBV19 to TRBJ1-5; 7 positions match TRBD1. The junction had 0 bases not matched to a gene; V was cut back by 6 bases and J by 4 bases. The CDR3 contains 12 residues. Per the germline V gene, CDR1 is LNHDA and CDR2 is SQIVND (reference sequence). CDR3: CASRQGNQPQHF. The CDR3 bases are TGTGCCAGTAGACAGGGGAATCAGCCCCAGCATTTT.

The chain combines TRBV6-1 with TRBJ1-1; 8 nucleotides agree with TRBD1. CDR1 is MNHNS, CDR2 SASEGT, per germline. The V and J ends lost 3 bases and 2 bases, in that order; junction bases with no gene match: 11. This CDR3 has 17 residues. The CDR3: CASSDPRTGRRNTEAFF. CDR3 in DNA: TGTGCCAGCAGTGACCCACGGACAGGGCGGAGAAACACTGAAGCTTTCTTT.

This chain links TRBV4-3 with TRBJ1-1, with D unresolved. The CDR3 is 14 amino acids. Germline CDR1 and CDR2: LGHNA and YSLEER. Trimming left V 0 bases short and J 3 bases short, with 8 bases between. CDR3 sequence reads: CASSQDKGDTEAFF. DNA of the CDR3: TGCGCCAGCAGCCAAGATAAGGGAGACACTGAAGCTTTCTTT.

The chain recombines TRBV9 with TRBJ2-2, with a possible D match to TRBD1 (6 bases). The CDR3 has 17 amino acids. Germline CDR1 is SGDLS and CDR2 is YYNGEE. V was clipped by 0 bases and J by 0 bases, with 12 bases between them. DNA for the CDR3: TGTGCCAGCAGCGTAGCTGGGACACCGCCGAACACCGGGGAGCTGTTTTTT. This gives the protein CASSVAGTPPNTGELFF.